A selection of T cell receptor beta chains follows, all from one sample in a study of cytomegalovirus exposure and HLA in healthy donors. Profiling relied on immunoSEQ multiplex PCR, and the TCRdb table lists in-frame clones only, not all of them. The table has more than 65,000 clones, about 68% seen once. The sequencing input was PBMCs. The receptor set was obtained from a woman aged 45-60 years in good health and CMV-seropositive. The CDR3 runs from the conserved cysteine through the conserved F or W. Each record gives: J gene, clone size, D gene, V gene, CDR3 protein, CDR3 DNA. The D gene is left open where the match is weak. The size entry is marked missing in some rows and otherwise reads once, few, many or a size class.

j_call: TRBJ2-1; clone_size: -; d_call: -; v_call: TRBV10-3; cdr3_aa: CAISDGEAQFF; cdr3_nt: TGTGCCATCAGTGACGGGGAGGCGCAGTTCTTC
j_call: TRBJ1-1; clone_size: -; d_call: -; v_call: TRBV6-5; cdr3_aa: CASSSDLRAFF; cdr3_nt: TGTGCCAGCAGTTCCGATTTGCGAGCTTTCTTT
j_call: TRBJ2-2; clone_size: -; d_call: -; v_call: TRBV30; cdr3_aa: CAWSGTTTGELFF; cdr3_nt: TGTGCCTGGTCCGGGACAACCACCGGGGAGCTGTTTTTT
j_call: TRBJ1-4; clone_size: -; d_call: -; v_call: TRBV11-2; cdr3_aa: CASSRGGAVNEKLFF; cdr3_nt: TGTGCCAGCAGCCGTGGGGGGGCCGTTAATGAAAAACTGTTTTTT
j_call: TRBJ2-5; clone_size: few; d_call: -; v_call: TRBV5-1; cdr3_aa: CASSLEWGVETQYF; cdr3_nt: TGCGCCAGCAGCTTGGAATGGGGGGTCGAGACCCAGTACTTC
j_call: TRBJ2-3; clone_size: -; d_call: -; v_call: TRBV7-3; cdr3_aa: CASSLRGARTDTQYF; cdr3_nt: TGTGCCAGCAGCTTACGGGGGGCCCGCACAGATACGCAGTATTTT
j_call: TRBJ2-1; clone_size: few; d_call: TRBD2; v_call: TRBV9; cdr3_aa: CASSTGGRYEQFF; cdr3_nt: TGTGCCAGCAGCACGGGGGGGCGGTATGAGCAGTTCTTC
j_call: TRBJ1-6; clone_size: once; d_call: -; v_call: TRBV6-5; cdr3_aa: CASSSGNWRGNSPLHF; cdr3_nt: TGTGCCAGCAGTTCCGGCAACTGGCGCGGAAATTCACCCCTCCACTTT
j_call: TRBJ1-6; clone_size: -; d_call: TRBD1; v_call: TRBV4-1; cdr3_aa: CASGGTGIRSPLHF; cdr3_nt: TGCGCCAGCGGCGGGACAGGGATACGGTCACCCCTCCACTTT
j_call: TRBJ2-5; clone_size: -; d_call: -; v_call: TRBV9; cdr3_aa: CASSVLGGLQETQYF; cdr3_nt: TGTGCCAGCAGCGTACTTGGGGGCCTCCAAGAGACCCAGTACTTC
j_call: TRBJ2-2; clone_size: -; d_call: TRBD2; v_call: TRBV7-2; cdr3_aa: CASSLNGGANGELFF; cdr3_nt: TGTGCCAGCAGCTTAAACGGGGGGGCGAACGGGGAGCTGTTTTTT
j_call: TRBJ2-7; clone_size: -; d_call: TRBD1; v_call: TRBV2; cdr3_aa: CASGGPGQGSYEQYF; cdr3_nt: TGTGCCAGCGGGGGTCCGGGACAGGGTTCCTACGAGCAGTACTTC
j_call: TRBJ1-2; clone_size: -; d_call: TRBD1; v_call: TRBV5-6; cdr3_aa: CASSAMTGRINYGYTF; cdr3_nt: TGTGCCAGCAGCGCTATGACAGGGCGAATCAACTATGGCTACACCTTC
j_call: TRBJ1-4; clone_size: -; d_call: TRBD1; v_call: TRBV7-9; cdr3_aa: CASSPGTENEKLFF; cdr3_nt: TGTGCCAGCAGCCCCGGGACAGAAAATGAAAAACTGTTTTTT
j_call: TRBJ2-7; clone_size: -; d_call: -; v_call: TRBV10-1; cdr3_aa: CASSEGALNYEQYF; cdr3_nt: TGCGCCAGCAGTGAGGGGGCCTTAAACTACGAGCAGTACTTC
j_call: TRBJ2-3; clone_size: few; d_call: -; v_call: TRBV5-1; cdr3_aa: CASRRSGVQGDTQYF; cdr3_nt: TGCGCCAGCAGAAGGTCCGGTGTACAGGGAGATACGCAGTATTTT
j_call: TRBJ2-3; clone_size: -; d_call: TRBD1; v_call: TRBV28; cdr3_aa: CASSFLTGVKTDTQYF; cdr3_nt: TGTGCCAGCAGTTTCCTGACAGGGGTTAAAACAGATACGCAGTATTTT